What follows describes a single TCR beta chain. Its antigen is undetermined. V was trimmed by 0 bases and J by 6 bases, leaving 9 bases between them. This CDR3 is 13 amino acids long. Germline V gene data show CDR1 as MGHRA and CDR2 as YSYEKL. Sequenced by immunoSEQ multiplex PCR; TCRdb stores in-frame clones only, minus some. The sample holds about 1 million clones, about 75% seen once. The data were taken from a study of shared clonotypes between healthy human individuals. General study findings and limits: The study generally estimated greater richness for naive than memory subsets.

The sequence derives from a man aged 18 to 35 in good health. Source material: memory CD4+ T cells sorted from blood. Subset reported: CD45RA-negative fraction. This sequence joins TRBV4-1 and TRBJ2-7; D is undetermined. CDR3 region: CASSQDPSLEQYF. The CDR3 DNA is TGCGCCAGCAGCCAAGATCCCAGTCTCGAGCAGTACTTC.